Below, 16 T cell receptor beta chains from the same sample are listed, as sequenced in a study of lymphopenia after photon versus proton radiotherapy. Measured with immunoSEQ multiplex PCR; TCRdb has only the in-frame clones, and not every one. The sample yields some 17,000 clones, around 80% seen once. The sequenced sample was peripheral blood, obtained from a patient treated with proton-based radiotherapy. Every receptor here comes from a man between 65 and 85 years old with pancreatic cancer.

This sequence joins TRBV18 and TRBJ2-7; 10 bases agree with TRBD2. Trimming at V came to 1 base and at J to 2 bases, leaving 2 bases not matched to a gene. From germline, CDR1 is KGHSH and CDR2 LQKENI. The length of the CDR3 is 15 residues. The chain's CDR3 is CASSPRAGGPYEQYF. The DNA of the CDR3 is TGTGCCAGCTCACCACGAGCGGGAGGGCCCTACGAGCAGTACTTC.

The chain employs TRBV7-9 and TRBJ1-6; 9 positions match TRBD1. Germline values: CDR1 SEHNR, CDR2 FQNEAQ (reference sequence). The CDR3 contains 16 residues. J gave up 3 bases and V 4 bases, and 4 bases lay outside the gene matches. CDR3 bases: TGTGCCAGCAGCTCGGGACAGGGTTTCTATAATTCACCCCTCCACTTT. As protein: CASSSGQGFYNSPLHF.

CDR3 loop: CASSRDDNQPQHF. The CDR3 region has the DNA TGTGCCAGTAGTCGCGATGACAATCAGCCCCAGCATTTT. The V gene is TRBV19, the J gene TRBJ1-5; D gene ambiguous. Trimming shortened V by 5 bases and J by 3 bases, and 8 bases separated the two germline ends. This CDR3 is built from 13 residues. The germline CDR1 and CDR2 sequences are LNHDA and SQIVND (reference sequence).

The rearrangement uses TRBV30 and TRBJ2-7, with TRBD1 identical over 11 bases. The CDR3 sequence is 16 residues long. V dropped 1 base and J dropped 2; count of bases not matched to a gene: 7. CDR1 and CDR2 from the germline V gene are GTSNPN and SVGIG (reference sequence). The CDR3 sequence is CAWSGAGTGGTYEQYF. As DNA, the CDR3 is TGTGCCTGGAGTGGCGCCGGGACAGGGGGTACCTACGAGCAGTACTTC.

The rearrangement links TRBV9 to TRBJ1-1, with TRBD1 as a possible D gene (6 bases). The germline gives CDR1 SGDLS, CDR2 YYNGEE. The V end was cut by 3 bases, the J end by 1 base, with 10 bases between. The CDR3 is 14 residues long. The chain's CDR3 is CASSAGQWNTEAFF. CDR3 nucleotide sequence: TGTGCCAGCAGCGCGGGACAATGGAACACTGAAGCTTTCTTT.

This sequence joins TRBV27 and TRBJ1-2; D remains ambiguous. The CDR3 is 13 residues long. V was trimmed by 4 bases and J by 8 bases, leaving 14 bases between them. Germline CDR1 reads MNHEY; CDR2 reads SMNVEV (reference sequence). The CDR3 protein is CASSSTLGSGYTF. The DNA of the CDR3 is TGTGCCAGCAGTTCCACCCTAGGCAGCGGCTACACCTTC.

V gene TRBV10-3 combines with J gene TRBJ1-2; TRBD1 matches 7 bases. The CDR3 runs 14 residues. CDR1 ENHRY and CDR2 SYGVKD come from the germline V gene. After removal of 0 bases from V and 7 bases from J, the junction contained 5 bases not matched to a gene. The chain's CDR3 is CAISESTGWPGYTF. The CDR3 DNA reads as TGTGCCATCAGTGAGTCGACAGGGTGGCCTGGCTACACCTTC.

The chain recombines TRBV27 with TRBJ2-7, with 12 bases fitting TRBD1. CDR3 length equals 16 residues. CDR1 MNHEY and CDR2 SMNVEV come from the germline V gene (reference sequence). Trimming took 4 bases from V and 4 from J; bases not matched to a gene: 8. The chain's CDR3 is CASSSHGTGGYYEQYF. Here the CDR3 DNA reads TGTGCCAGCAGTTCCCACGGGACAGGGGGCTATTACGAGCAGTACTTC.

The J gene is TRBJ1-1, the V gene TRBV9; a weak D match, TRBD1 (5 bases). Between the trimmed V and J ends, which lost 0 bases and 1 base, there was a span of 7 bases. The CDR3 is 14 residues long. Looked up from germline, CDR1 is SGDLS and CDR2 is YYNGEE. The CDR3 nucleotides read TGTGCCAGCAGCGTAGAAAGGGGGAACACTGAAGCTTTCTTT. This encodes CASSVERGNTEAFF.

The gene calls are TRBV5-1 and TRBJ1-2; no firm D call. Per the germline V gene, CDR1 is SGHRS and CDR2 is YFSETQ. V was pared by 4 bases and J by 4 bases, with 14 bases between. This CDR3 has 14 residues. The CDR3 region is CASSPGQAGYGYTF. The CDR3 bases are TGCGCCAGCAGCCCCGGGCAGGCGGGCTATGGCTACACCTTC.

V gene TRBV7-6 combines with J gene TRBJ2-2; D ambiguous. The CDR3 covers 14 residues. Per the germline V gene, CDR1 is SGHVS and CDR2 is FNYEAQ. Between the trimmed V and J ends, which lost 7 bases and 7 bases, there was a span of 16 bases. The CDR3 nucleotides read TGTGCCAGCACCCCCCGAGCAGGCGACGGGGAGCTGTTTTTT. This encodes CASTPRAGDGELFF.

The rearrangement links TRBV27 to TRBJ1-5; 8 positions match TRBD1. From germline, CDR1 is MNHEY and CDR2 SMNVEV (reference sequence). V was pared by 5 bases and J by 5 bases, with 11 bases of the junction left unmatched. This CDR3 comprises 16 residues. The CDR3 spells CASSRRQGQGDQPQHF. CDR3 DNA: TGTGCCAGCAGTAGAAGACAGGGGCAGGGCGATCAGCCCCAGCATTTT.

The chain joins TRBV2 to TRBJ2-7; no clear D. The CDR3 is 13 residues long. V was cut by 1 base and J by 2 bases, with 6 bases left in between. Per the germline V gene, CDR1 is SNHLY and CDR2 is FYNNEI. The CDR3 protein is CASSEGLTYEQYF. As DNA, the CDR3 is TGTGCCAGCAGTGAAGGACTTACCTACGAGCAGTACTTC.

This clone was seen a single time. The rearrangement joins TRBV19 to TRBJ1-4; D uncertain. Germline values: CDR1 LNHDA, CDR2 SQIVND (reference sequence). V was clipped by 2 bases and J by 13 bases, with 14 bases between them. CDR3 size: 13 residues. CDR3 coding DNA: TGTGCCAGTAGTATATTCACGGGAGGCGGACTGTTTTTT. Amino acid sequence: CASSIFTGGGLFF.

The CDR3 DNA follows: TGCGCCAGCGGAGGGGTGAACACTGAAGCTTTCTTT. This codes for CASGGVNTEAFF. The chain carries TRBV5-1 and TRBJ1-1; TRBD1 might be the D (5 bases). There are 12 residues in the CDR3. V dropped 7 bases and J dropped 0 bases, with 7 bases sitting between them. Germline lookup yields CDR1 SGHRS and CDR2 YFSETQ.

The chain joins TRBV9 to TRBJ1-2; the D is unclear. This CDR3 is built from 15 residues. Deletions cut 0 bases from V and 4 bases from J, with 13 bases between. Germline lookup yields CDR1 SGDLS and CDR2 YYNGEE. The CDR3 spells CASSVGPGSAYGYTF. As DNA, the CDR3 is TGTGCCAGCAGCGTAGGGCCGGGAAGCGCCTATGGCTACACCTTC.